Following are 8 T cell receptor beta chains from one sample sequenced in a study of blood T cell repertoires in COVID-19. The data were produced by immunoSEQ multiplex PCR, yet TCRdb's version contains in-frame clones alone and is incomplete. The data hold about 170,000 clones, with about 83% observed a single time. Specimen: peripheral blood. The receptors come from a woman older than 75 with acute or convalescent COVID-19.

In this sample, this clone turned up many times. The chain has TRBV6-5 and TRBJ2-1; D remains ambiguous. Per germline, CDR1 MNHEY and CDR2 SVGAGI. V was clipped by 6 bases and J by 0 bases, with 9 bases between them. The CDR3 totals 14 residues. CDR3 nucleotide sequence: TGTGCCAGCAGATCCGCCAGCTCCTACAATGAGCAGTTCTTC. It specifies CASRSASSYNEQFF.

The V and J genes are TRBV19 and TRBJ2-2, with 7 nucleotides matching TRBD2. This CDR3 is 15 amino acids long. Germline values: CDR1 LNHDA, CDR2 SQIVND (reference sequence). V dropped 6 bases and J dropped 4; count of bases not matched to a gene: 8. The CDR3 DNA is TGTGCCAGTAGACATCGAGCGGGGCCCACCGGGGAGCTGTTTTTT. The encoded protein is CASRHRAGPTGELFF.

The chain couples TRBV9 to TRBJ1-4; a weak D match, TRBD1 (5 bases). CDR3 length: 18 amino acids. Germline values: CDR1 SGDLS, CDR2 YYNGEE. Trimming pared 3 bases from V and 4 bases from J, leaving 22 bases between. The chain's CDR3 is CASSGSTPVAGFNEKLFF. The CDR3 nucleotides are TGTGCCAGCAGCGGTTCTACCCCGGTGGCAGGGTTTAATGAAAAACTGTTTTTT.

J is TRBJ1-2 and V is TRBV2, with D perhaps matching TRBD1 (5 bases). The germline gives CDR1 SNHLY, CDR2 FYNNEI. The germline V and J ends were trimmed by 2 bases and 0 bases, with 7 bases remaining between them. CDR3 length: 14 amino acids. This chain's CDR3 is CASSELGANYGYTF. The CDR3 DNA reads TGTGCCAGCAGTGAACTAGGGGCTAACTATGGCTACACCTTC.

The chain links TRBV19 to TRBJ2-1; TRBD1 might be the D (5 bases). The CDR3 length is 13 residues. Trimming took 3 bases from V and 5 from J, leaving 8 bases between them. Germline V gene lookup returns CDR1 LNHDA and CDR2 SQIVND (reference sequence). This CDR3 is CASSMLGDNEQFF. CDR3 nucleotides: TGTGCCAGTAGTATGTTAGGGGACAATGAGCAGTTCTTC.

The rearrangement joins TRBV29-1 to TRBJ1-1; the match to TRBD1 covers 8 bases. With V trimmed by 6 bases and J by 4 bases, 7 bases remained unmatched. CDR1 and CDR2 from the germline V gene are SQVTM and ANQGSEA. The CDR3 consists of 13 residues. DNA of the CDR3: TGCAGCGTGGACAGGGCTGGTTCCACTGAAGCTTTCTTT. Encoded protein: CSVDRAGSTEAFF.

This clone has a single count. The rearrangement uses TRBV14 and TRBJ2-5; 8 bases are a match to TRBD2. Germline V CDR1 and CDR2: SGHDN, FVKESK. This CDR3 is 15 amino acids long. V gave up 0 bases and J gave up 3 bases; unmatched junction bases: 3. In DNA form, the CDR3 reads TGTGCCAGCAGCCAAGATCTCGGGAGGGAAGAGACCCAGTACTTC. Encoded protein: CASSQDLGREETQYF.

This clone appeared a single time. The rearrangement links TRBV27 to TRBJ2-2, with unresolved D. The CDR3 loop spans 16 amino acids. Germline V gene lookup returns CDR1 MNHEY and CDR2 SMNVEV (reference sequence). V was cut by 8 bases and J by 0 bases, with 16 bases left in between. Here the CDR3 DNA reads TGTGCCAGCGGGCCCGATACCGTCACGAACACCGGGGAGCTGTTTTTT. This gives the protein CASGPDTVTNTGELFF.